This T cell receptor (beta chain) emerged from a study of blood T cell repertoires in COVID-19. Study details: Both acute and convalescent COVID-19 samples were obtained from the United States, Italy and Spain. T cells, B-cell-depleted T cells, or PBMCs supplied cDNA or gDNA.

V was clipped by 1 base and J by 4 bases, with 13 bases between them. This CDR3 region has 15 residues. Per the germline V gene, CDR1 is MGHRA and CDR2 is YSYEKL. Authors' data handling: Reference gene primers were amplified, and this amplification served to estimate nucleated cell counts. Sequencing was performed with immunoSEQ multiplex PCR; in TCRdb, only in-frame clones are kept and a portion is missing. V, J and clone size were drawn from that table, and D and trimming were deduced from the DNA. This sample has about 75,000 clones, with approximately 88% found just once. The rearrangement uses TRBV4-1 and TRBJ1-2, with a tentative D call TRBD1 (6 bases). Specimen: peripheral blood. This receptor was taken from a woman aged 50 to 60 with acute or convalescent COVID-19. The CDR3 reads CASSQATGISYGYTF. The CDR3 DNA reads TGCGCCAGCAGCCAAGCAACAGGGATTAGCTATGGCTACACCTTC.